There are many counts of the clone carrying this T cell receptor (beta chain). Antigen: not known. V was shortened by 5 bases and J by 0 bases, with 7 bases between the two germline ends. CDR1 is MNHNY and CDR2 is SVGAGI in the germline V gene (reference sequence). The CDR3 spans 13 residues. Primers for the PCR totalled 60 Vbeta and 13 Jbeta. Profiled with immunoSEQ multiplex PCR; TCRdb holds only in-frame clones, not every one. In the table there are more than 95,000 clones, over 60% of which are singletons. This specimen comes from a study of cytomegalovirus exposure and HLA in healthy donors. The study, taken as a whole, reports: An analysis done earlier found most TCR beta V segments productive about 90% or about 30% of the time. Later analysis identified several of the most significant clusters that appeared linked to common viral pathogens.

The sample consisted of PBMCs. This receptor was taken from a man aged 60 to 69 in good health and CMV-seropositive. The chain is built from TRBV6-6 and TRBJ1-1; a weak D match, TRBD1 (5 bases). The CDR3 region is CASSRQMNTEAFF. CDR3 nucleotides: TGTGCCAGCAGTCGACAGATGAACACTGAAGCTTTCTTT.